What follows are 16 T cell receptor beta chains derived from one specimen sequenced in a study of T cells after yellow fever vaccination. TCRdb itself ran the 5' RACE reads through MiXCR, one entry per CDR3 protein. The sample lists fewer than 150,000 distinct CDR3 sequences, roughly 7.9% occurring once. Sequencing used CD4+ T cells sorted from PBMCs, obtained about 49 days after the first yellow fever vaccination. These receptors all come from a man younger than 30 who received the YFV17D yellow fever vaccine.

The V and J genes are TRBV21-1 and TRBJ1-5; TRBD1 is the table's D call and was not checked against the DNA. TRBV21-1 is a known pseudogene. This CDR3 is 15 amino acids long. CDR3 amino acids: CASSKTRQGRQPQHF. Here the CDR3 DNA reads TGTGCCAGCAGCAAAACCCGACAGGGTAGACAGCCCCAGCATTTT.

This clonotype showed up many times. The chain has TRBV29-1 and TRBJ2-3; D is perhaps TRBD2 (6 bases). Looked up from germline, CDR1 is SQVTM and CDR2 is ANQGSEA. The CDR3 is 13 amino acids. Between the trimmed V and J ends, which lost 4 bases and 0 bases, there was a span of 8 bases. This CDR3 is CSVVGGSTDTQYF. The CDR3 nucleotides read TGCAGCGTTGTCGGGGGTAGCACAGATACGCAGTATTTT.

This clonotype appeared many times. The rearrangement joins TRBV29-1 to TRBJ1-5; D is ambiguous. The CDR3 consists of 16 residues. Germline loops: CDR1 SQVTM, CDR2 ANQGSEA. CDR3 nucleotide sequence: TGCACCCCCCCCCCTTCCACCCGATGGGGCAATCAGCCCCAGCATTTT. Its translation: CTPPPSTRWGNQPQHF.

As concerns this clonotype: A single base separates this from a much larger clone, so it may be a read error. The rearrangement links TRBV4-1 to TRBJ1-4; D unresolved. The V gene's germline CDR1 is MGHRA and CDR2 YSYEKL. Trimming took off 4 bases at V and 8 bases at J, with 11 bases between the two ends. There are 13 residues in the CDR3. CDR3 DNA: TGCGCCAGCAGCCGCGGGCGTGGCGAAAAACTGTTTTTT. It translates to CASSRGRGEKLFF.

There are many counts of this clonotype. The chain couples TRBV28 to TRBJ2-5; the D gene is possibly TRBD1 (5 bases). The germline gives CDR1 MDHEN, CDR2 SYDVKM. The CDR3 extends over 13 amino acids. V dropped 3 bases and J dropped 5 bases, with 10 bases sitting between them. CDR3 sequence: CASSFGQKETQYF. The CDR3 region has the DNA TGTGCCAGCAGTTTCGGACAAAAGGAGACCCAGTACTTC.

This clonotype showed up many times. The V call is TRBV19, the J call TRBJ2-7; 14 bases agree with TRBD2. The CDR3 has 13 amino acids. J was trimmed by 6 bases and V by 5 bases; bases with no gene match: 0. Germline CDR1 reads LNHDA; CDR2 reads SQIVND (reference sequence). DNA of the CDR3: TGTGCCAGTAGTGGGACTAGCGGGGGCGAGCAGTACGTC. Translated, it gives CASSGTSGGEQYV.

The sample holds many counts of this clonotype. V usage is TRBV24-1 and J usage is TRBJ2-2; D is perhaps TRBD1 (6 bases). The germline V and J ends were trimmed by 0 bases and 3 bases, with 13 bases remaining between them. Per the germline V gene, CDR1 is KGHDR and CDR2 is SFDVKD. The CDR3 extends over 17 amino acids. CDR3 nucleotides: TGTGCCACCAGTGATTTGAGTGCAGGGGCGTACACCGGGGAGCTGTTTTTT. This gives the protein CATSDLSAGAYTGELFF.

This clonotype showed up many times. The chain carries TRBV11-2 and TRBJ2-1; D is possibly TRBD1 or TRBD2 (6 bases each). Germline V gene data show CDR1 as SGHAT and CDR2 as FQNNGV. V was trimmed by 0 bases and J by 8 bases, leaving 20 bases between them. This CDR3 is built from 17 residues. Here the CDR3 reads CASSLDPEGLEGDEQFF. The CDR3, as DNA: TGTGCCAGCAGCTTAGATCCAGAGGGGCTGGAGGGGGATGAGCAGTTCTTC. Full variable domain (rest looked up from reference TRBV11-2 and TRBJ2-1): EAGVAQSPRYKIIEKRQSVAFWCNPISGHATLYWYQQILGQGPKLLIQFQNNGVVDDSQLPKDRFSAERLKGVDSTLKIQPAKLEDSAVYLCASSLDPEGLEGDEQFFGPGTRLTVL.

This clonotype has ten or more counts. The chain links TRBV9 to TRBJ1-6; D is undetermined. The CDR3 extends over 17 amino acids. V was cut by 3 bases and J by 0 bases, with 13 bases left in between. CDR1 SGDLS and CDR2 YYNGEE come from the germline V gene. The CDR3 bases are TGTGCCAGCAGCGGAGGGCCGGGGAGCTCCTATAATTCACCCCTCCACTTT. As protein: CASSGGPGSSYNSPLHF. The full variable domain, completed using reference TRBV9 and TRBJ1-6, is DSGVTQTPKHLITATGQRVTLRCSPRSGDLSVYWYQQSLDQGLQFLIQYYNGEERAKGNILERFSAQQFPDLHSELNLSSLELGDSALYFCASSGGPGSSYNSPLHFGNGTRLTVT.

The CDR3 spells CASSRGRSATGDTQYF. The CDR3 nucleotides are TGTGCCAGCAGCCGAGGGCGTAGCGCGACGGGAGATACGCAGTATTTT. The gene calls are TRBV7-2 and TRBJ2-3, with D possibly being TRBD2 (5 bases). Germline V gene sequence: CDR1 SGHTA, CDR2 FQGNSA. V shed 5 bases and J shed 5 bases, with 20 bases lying between them. The CDR3 is 16 residues long.

The CDR3 loop reads CAGGQGPGELFF. DNA of the CDR3: TGTGCCGGAGGACAGGGTCCTGGGGAGCTGTTTTTT. This chain connects TRBV30 to TRBJ2-2; 8 bases match TRBD1. The CDR3 contains 12 residues. V lost 8 bases, J lost 8 bases, and 7 bases stayed unmatched. Germline V lookup: CDR1 GTSNPN, CDR2 SVGIG (reference sequence).

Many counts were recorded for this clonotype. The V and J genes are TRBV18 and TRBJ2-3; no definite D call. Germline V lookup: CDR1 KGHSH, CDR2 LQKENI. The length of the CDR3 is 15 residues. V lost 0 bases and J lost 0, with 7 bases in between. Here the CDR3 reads CASSPPYSSTDTQYF. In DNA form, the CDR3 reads TGTGCCAGCTCACCACCTTACTCTAGCACAGATACGCAGTATTTT.

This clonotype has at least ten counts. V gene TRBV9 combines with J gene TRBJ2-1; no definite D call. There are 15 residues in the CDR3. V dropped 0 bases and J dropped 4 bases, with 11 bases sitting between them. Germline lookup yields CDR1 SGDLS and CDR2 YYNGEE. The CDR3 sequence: CASSVEGWGYNEQFF. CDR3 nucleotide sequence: TGTGCCAGCAGCGTAGAGGGTTGGGGTTACAATGAGCAGTTCTTC. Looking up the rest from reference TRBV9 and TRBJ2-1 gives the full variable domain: DSGVTQTPKHLITATGQRVTLRCSPRSGDLSVYWYQQSLDQGLQFLIQYYNGEERAKGNILERFSAQQFPDLHSELNLSSLELGDSALYFCASSVEGWGYNEQFFGPGTRLTVL.

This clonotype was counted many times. CDR3 bases: TGTGCCACCAGTGATTTGGTTACAGATACGCAGTATTTT. Residues: CATSDLVTDTQYF. V is TRBV24-1 and J is TRBJ2-3; D ambiguous. With 0 bases removed from V and 3 bases from J, the gap between germline ends came to 3 bases. The germline CDR1 and CDR2 sequences are KGHDR and SFDVKD. The CDR3 has 13 residues.

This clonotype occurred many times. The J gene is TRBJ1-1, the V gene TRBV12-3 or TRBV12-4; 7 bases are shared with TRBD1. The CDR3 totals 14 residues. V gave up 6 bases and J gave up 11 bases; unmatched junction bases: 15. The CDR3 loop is CASRYGQDGSGAFF. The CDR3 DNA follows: TGTGCCAGCAGATACGGACAGGATGGCTCCGGCGCTTTCTTT.

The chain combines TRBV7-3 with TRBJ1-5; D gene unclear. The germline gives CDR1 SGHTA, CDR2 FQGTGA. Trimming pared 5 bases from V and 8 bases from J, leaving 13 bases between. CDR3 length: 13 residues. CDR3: CASSPTGSEPQHF. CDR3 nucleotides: TGTGCCAGCAGCCCCACGGGGAGTGAGCCCCAGCATTTT.